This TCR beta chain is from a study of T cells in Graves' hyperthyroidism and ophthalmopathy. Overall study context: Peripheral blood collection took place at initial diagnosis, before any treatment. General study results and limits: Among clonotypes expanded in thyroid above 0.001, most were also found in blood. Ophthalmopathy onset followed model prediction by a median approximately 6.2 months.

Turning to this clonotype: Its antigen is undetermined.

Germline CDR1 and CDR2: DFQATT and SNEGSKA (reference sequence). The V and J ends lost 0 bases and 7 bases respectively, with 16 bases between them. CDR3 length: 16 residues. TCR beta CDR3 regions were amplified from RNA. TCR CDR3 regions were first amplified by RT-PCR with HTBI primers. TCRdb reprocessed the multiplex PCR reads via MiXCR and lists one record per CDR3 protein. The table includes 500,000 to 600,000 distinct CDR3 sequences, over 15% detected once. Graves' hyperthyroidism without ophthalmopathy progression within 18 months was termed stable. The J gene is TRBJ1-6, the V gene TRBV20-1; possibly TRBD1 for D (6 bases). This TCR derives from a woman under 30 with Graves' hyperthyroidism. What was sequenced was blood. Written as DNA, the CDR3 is TGCAGTGCTAGAGATCCTTATACAGGGAGAAATTCACCCCTCCACTTT. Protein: CSARDPYTGRNSPLHF.